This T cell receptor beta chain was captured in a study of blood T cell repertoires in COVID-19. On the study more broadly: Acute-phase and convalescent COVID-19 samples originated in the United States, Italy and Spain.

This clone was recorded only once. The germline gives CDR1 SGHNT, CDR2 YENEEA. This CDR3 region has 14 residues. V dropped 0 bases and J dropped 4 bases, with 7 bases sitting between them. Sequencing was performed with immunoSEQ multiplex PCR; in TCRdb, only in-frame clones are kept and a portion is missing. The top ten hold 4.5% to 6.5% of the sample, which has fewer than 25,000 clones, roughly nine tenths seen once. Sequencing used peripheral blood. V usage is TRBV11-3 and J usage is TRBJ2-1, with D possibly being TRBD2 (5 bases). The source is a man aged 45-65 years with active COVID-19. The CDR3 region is CASSLEGEYNEQFF. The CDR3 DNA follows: TGTGCCAGCAGCTTAGAGGGAGAGTACAATGAGCAGTTCTTC.